Below are 5 T cell receptor beta chains sequenced from a single sample in a study of T cell responses to AZD1222 COVID-19 vaccine. This table comes from immunoSEQ multiplex PCR, and its TCRdb copy is limited to in-frame clones, with some not included. The profile shows 120,000 or so clones, 87% of them singletons. Sequences were derived from peripheral blood, sampled on day 0 of AZD1222 vaccination. These receptor sequences come from an adult in good health.

The chain joins TRBV30 to TRBJ1-3; 9 bases fit TRBD1. V gave up 5 bases and J gave up 1 base; unmatched junction bases: 6. The CDR3 sequence is 15 residues long. Germline CDR1 is GTSNPN and CDR2 is SVGIG (reference sequence). CDR3 DNA: TGTGCCTGGGAAACAGGGGGCGCTTCTGGAAACACCATATATTTT. It is translated as CAWETGGASGNTIYF.

The chain combines TRBV9 with TRBJ1-1, with TRBD1 as a possible D gene (6 bases). CDR1 SGDLS and CDR2 YYNGEE come from the germline V gene. V dropped 0 bases and J dropped 3 bases, with 15 bases sitting between them. The CDR3 totals 16 residues. The CDR3 spells CASSVEEGRGDTEAFF. The CDR3 DNA is TGTGCCAGCAGCGTAGAGGAGGGGAGGGGGGACACTGAAGCTTTCTTT.

This rearrangement joins TRBV6-6 to TRBJ1-2; 7 bases are shared with TRBD1. The CDR3 contains 13 residues. The V segment lost 7 bases and the J segment 2 bases; nucleotides outside the gene matches: 4. In germline, CDR1 is MNHNY, CDR2 SVGAGI (reference sequence). The CDR3 region has the DNA TGTGCCAGCATGCAACAGGGGAACTATGGCTACACCTTC. The encoded protein is CASMQQGNYGYTF.

V usage is TRBV12-3 or TRBV12-4 and J usage is TRBJ1-2, with TRBD1 matching 8 bases. The CDR3 is 13 amino acids. Unmatched junction bases numbered 4, after V lost 5 bases and J lost 5 bases. The CDR3 DNA reads as TGTGCCAGCAGTGTGACAGGGGAGTATGGCTACACCTTC. Its protein product is CASSVTGEYGYTF.

The chain couples TRBV6-5 to TRBJ2-2, with a tentative D call TRBD2 (7 bases). The ends were cut back, 0 bases at V and 2 bases at J, with 10 bases in the middle. The CDR3 consists of 16 residues. Per germline, CDR1 MNHEY and CDR2 SVGAGI. The chain's CDR3 is CASSYSRGANTGELFF. The DNA of the CDR3 is TGTGCCAGCAGTTACTCTCGGGGGGCCAACACCGGGGAGCTGTTTTTT.